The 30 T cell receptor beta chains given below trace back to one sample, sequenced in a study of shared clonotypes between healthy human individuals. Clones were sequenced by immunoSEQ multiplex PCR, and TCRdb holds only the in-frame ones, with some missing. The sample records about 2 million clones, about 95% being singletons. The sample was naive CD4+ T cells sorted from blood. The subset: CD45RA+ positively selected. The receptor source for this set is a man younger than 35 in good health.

CDR3 protein: CASSHRPPGTEAFF. The DNA for the CDR3 is TGCGCCAGCAGTCATCGACCCCCAGGCACTGAAGCTTTCTTT. The chain recombines TRBV23-1 with TRBJ1-1; no clear D gene. TRBV23-1 is sorted into the ORF group, with uncertain function. The CDR3 covers 14 residues. V lost 3 bases, J lost 4 bases, and 12 bases lay in between.

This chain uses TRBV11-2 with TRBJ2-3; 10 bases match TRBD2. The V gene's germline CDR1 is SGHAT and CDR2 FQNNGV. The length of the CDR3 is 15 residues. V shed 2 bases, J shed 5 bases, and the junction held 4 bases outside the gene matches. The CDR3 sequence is CASSLLAGVVDTQYF. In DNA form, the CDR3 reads TGTGCCAGCAGCTTACTAGCGGGAGTGGTAGATACGCAGTATTTT. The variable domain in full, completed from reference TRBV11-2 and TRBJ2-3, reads EAGVAQSPRYKIIEKRQSVAFWCNPISGHATLYWYQQILGQGPKLLIQFQNNGVVDDSQLPKDRFSAERLKGVDSTLKIQPAKLEDSAVYLCASSLLAGVVDTQYFGPGTRLTVL.

The CDR3 DNA reads as TGCGCCTCTTCCGGTCGTGGCACAGATACGCAGTATTTT. This translates into CASSGRGTDTQYF. This chain connects TRBV10-2 to TRBJ2-3, with no clear D. The CDR3 has 13 amino acids. In germline, CDR1 is WSHSY, CDR2 SAAADI. V lost 11 bases to trimming and J lost 1 base, with 13 bases between them.

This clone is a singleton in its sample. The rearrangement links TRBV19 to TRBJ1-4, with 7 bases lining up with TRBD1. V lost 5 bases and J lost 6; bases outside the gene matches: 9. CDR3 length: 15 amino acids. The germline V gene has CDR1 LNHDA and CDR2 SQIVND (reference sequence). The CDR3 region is CASSPITTGYEKLFF. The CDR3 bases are TGTGCCAGTAGTCCGATAACGACAGGGTATGAAAAACTGTTTTTT.

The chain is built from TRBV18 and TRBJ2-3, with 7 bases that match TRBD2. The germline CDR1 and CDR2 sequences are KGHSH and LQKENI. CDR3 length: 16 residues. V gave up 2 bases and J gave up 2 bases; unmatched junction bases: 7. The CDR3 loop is CASSPFGRSATDTQYF. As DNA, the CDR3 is TGTGCCAGCTCACCATTCGGGAGGTCGGCCACAGATACGCAGTATTTT. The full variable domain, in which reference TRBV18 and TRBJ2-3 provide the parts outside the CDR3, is NAGVMQNPRHLVRRRGQEARLRCSPMKGHSHVYWYRQLPEEGLKFMVYLQKENIIDESGMPKERFSAEFPKEGPSILRIQQVVRGDSAAYFCASSPFGRSATDTQYFGPGTRLTVL.

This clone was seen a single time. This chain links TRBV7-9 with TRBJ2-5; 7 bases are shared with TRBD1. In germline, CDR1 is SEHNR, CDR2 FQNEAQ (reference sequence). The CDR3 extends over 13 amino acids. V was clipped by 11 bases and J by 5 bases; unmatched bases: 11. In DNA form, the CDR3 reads TGTGCCGTAAACTACAGGGGCGGCGAGACCCAGTACTTC. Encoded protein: CAVNYRGGETQYF.

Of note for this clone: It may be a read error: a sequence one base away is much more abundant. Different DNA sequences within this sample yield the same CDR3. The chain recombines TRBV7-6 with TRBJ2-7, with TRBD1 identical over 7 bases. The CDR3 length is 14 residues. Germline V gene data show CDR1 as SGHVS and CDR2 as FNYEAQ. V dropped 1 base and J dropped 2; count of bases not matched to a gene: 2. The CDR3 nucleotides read TGTGCCAGCAGCTTAGGACAGGGAGCCTACGAGCAGTACTTC. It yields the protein CASSLGQGAYEQYF.

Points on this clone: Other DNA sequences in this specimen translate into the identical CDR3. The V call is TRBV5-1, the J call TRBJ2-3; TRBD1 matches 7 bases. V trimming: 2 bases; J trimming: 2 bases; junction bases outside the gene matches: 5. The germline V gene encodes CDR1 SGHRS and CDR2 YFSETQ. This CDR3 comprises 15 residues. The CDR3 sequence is CASSLRQGLTDTQYF. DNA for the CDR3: TGCGCCAGCAGCTTAAGACAGGGCCTCACAGATACGCAGTATTTT. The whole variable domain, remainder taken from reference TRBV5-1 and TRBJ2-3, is KAGVTQTPRYLIKTRGQQVTLSCSPISGHRSVSWYQQTPGQGLQFLFEYFSETQRNKGNFPGRFSGRQFSNSRSEMNVSTLELGDSALYLCASSLRQGLTDTQYFGPGTRLTVL.

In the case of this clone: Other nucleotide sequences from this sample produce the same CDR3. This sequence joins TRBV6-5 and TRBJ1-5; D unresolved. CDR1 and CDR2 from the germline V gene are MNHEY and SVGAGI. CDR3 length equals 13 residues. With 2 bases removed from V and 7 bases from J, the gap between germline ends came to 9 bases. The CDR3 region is CASSYRSGQPQHF. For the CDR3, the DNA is TGTGCCAGCAGTTACAGGAGCGGGCAGCCCCAGCATTTT.

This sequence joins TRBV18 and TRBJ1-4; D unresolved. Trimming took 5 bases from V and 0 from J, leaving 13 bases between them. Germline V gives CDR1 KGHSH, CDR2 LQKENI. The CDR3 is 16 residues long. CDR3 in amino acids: CASSINSLATNEKLFF. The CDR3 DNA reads TGTGCCAGCTCAATCAACAGTCTGGCAACTAATGAAAAACTGTTTTTT. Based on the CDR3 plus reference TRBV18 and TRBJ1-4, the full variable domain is NAGVMQNPRHLVRRRGQEARLRCSPMKGHSHVYWYRQLPEEGLKFMVYLQKENIIDESGMPKERFSAEFPKEGPSILRIQQVVRGDSAAYFCASSINSLATNEKLFFGSGTQLSVL.

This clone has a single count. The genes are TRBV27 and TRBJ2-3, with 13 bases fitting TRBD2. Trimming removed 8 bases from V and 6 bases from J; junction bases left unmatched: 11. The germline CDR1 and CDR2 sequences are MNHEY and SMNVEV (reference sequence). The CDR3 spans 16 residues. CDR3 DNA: TGTGCCAGCCGACGCGAACTAGCGGGAGGGGGGGATACGCAGTATTTT. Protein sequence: CASRRELAGGGDTQYF.

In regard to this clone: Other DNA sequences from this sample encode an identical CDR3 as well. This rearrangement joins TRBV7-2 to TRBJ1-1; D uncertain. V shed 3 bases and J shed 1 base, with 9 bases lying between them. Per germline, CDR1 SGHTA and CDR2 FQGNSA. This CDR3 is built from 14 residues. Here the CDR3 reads CASSFGGPNTEAFF. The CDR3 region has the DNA TGTGCCAGCAGCTTTGGAGGGCCGAACACTGAAGCTTTCTTT.

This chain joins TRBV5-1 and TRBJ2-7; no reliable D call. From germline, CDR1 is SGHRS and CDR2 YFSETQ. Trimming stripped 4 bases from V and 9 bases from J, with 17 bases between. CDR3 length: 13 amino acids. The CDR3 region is CASSLASTDRQYF. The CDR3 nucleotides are TGCGCCAGCAGCCTGGCCTCAACAGATCGGCAGTACTTC.

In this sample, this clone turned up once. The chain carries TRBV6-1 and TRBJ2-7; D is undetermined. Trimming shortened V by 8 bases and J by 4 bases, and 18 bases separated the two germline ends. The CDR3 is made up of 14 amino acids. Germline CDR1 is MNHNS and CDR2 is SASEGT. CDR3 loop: CASHSPGWYYEQYF. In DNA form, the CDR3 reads TGTGCCAGCCACAGTCCCGGTTGGTATTACGAGCAGTACTTC.

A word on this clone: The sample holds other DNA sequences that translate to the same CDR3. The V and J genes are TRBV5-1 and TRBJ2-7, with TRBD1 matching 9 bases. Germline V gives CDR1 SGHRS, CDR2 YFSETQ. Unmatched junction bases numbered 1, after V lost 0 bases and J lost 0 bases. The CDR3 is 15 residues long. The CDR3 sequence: CASSLETGGSYEQYF. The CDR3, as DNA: TGCGCCAGCAGCTTGGAGACAGGGGGCTCCTACGAGCAGTACTTC. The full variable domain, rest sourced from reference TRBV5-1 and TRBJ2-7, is KAGVTQTPRYLIKTRGQQVTLSCSPISGHRSVSWYQQTPGQGLQFLFEYFSETQRNKGNFPGRFSGRQFSNSRSEMNVSTLELGDSALYLCASSLETGGSYEQYFGPGTRLTVT.

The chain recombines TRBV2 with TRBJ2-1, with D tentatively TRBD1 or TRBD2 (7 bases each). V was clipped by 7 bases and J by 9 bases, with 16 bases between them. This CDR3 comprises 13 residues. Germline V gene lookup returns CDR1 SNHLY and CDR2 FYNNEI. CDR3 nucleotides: TGTGCCAGCATTATGACAGGGAGGGGTGAGCAGTTCTTC. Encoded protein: CASIMTGRGEQFF.

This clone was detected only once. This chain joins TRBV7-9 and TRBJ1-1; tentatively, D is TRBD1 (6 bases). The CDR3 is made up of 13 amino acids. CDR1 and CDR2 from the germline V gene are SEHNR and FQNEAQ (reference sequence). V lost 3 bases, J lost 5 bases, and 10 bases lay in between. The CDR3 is CASSFVQGTEAFF. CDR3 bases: TGTGCCAGCAGCTTCGTACAGGGTACTGAAGCTTTCTTT.

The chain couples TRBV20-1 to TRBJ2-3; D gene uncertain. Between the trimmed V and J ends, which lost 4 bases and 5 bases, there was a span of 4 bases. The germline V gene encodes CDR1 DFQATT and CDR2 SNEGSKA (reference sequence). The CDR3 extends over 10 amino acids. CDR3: CSAKLDTQYF. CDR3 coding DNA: TGCAGTGCTAAACTAGATACGCAGTATTTT.

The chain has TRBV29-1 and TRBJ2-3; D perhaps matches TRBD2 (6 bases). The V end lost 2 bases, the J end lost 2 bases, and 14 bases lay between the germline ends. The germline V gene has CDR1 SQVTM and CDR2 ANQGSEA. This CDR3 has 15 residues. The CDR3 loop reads CSVENGGTYTDTQYF. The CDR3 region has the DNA TGCAGCGTTGAAAACGGCGGGACGTACACAGATACGCAGTATTTT.

CDR3 residues: CASSLAGQITYEQYF. The CDR3 bases are TGTGCCAGCAGCTTAGCGGGACAGATCACCTACGAGCAGTACTTC. The rearrangement joins TRBV7-6 to TRBJ2-7; 7 nucleotides line up with TRBD1. Germline V gene sequence: CDR1 SGHVS, CDR2 FNYEAQ. The trim removed 0 bases at V and 2 bases at J, leaving 4 bases unmatched. CDR3 length: 15 amino acids.

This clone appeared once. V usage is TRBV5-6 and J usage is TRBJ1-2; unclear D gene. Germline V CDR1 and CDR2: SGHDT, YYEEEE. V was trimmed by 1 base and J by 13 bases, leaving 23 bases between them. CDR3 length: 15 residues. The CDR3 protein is CASSLFDRPNYYSTF. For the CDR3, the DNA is TGTGCCAGCAGCTTGTTCGATAGACCCAACTATTATAGCACCTTC.

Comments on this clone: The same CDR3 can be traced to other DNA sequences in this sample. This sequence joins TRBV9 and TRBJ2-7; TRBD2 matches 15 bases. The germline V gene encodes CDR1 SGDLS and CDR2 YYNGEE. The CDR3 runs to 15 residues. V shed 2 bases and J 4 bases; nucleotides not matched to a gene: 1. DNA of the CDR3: TGTGCCAGCAGCGTCGGGACTAGCGGGAGGTACGAGCAGTACTTC. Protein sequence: CASSVGTSGRYEQYF.

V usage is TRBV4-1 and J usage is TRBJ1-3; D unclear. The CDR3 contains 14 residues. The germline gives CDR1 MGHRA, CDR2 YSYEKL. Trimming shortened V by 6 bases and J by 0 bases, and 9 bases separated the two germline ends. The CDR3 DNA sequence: TGCGCCAGCAGACAGTTGTTCTCTGGAAACACCATATATTTT. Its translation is CASRQLFSGNTIYF.

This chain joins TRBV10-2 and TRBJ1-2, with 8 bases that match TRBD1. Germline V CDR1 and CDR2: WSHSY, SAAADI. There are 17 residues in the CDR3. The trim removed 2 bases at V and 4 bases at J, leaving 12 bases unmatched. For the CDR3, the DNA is TGCGCCAGCAGTGAGAGTGGCAGGGGGCGTCCCAGCTATGGCTACACCTTC. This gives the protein CASSESGRGRPSYGYTF.

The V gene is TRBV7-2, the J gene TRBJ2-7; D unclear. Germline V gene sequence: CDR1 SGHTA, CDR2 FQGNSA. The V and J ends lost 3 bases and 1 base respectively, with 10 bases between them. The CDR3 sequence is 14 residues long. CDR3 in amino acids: CASSLETYSYEQYF. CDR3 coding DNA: TGTGCCAGCAGCTTGGAGACTTATTCCTACGAGCAGTACTTC.

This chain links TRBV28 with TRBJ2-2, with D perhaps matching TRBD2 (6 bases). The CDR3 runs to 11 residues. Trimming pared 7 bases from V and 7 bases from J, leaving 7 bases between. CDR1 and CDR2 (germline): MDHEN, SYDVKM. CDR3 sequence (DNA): TGTGCCAGCAAGGGACTCGGGGAGCTGTTTTTT. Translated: CASKGLGELFF. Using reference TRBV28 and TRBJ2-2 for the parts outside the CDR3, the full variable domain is DVKVTQSSRYLVKRTGEKVFLECVQDMDHENMFWYRQDPGLGLRLIYFSYDVKMKEKGDIPEGYSVSREKKERFSLILESASTNQTSMYLCASKGLGELFFGEGSRLTVL.

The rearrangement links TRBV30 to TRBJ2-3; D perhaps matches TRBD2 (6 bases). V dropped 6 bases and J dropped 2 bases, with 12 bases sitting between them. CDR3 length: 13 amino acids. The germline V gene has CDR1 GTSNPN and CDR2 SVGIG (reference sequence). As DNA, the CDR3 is TGTGCCTGTGGGGGGAGCCTCACAGATACGCAGTATTTT. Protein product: CACGGSLTDTQYF. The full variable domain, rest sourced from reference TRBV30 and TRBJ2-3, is SQTIHQWPATLVQPVGSPLSLECTVEGTSNPNLYWYRQAAGRGLQLLFYSVGIGQISSEVPQNLSASRPQDRQFILSSKKLLLSDSGFYLCACGGSLTDTQYFGPGTRLTVL.

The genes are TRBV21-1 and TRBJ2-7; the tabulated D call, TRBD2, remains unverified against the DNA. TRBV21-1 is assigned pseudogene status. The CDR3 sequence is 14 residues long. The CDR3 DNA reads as TGTGCCAGCAGCGCCGAGGATCACGCCCCCGAGCAGTACTTC. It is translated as CASSAEDHAPEQYF.

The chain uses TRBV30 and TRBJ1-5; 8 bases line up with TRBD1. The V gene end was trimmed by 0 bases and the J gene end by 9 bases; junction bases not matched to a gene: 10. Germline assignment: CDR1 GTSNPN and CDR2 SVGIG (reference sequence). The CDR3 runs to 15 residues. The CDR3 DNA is TGTGCCTGGAGTGTACCAGGACAGGGAGGCCGGCCCCAGCATTTT. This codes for CAWSVPGQGGRPQHF.

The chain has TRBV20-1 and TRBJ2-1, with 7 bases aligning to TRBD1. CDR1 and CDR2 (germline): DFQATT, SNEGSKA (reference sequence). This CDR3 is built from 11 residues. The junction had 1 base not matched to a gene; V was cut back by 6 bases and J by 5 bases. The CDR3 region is CSAGQNNEQFF. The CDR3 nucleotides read TGCAGTGCGGGACAGAACAATGAGCAGTTCTTC.